The T cell receptor beta chain described here comes from a study of technical replicates of blood from several donors. Profiling relied on immunoSEQ multiplex PCR, and the TCRdb table lists in-frame clones only, not all of them. This sample yields almost 70,000 clones, of which approximately 88% are seen a single time; 3.5% to 5.5% belongs to the top ten. Trimming pared 5 bases from V and 2 bases from J, leaving 16 bases between. This CDR3 has 16 amino acids. Germline CDR1 is SEHNR and CDR2 is FQNEAQ (reference sequence). The sequence derives from a human donor in good health. Some clones in this sample may be carry-over from other donors' samples. What was sequenced was PBMCs. The rearrangement uses TRBV7-9 and TRBJ2-1; D is perhaps TRBD1 (7 bases). As DNA, the CDR3 is TGTGCCAGCAGCGAAAGAGGGGGCGGGGCCTACAATGAGCAGTTCTTC. Translating it yields CASSERGGGAYNEQFF.